This entry features one T cell receptor beta chain sequence. Its specificity is not known. V dropped 4 bases and J dropped 3; count of bases not matched to a gene: 5. The CDR3 contains 15 residues. This sample is drawn from a study of T-cell memory formation after mild COVID-19. TCRdb ran MiXCR on the 5' RACE reads and lists one entry per CDR3 protein. The sample comprises hundreds of thousands of distinct CDR3 sequences, roughly 21% of which are singletons, and 8.4% rests with the top ten. General study findings and limits: Nothing confirmed that second-wave clones peaking on day 37 were specific for SARS-CoV-2.

The sample was PBMCs or a T cell subset sorted from them (not recorded which). The V and J genes are TRBV12-3 or TRBV12-4 and TRBJ2-5; the match to TRBD1 covers 10 bases. This sequence originates from an adult woman who had mild COVID-19 (a few samples of this study predate the infection). Cell type and time point are not known. In nucleotides, the CDR3 is TGTGCCAGCAGTTCCACCGGGACAGGGGAAGAGACCCAGTACTTC. This codes for CASSSTGTGEETQYF.